This section outlines one T cell receptor (beta chain) sequence together with its context. Its antigen remains unidentified. The data originate from a study of T cell responses to AZD1222 COVID-19 vaccine. Study-level results: At 160-218 and 743-854, vaccine-associated CD4 TCRs were dominant, and they spanned spike. Seropositive at baseline were only 5 to 7 AZD1222 recipients. Epitopes outside B.1.351 and B.1.1.7 mutated regions reportedly drew nearly half of spike TCRs.

Profiled with immunoSEQ multiplex PCR; TCRdb holds only in-frame clones, not every one. Of about 140,000 clones in the sample, around nine tenths were seen once. Second-dose schedules of about 4 or about 12 weeks were combined. This clonotype originated in an adult who received the AZD1222 COVID-19 vaccine. This sample comprised peripheral blood, obtained 28 days after the second AZD1222 dose.

CDR3 DNA: TGTGCCAGCAGCCCCGGGACAAGAAACATTCAGTACTTC. Protein product: CASSPGTRNIQYF. The J gene is TRBJ2-4, the V gene TRBV7-9; weak D call: TRBD1 (6 bases). This CDR3 comprises 13 residues. Germline values: CDR1 SEHNR, CDR2 FQNEAQ (reference sequence). Between the trimmed V and J ends, which lost 5 bases and 6 bases, there was a span of 11 bases.